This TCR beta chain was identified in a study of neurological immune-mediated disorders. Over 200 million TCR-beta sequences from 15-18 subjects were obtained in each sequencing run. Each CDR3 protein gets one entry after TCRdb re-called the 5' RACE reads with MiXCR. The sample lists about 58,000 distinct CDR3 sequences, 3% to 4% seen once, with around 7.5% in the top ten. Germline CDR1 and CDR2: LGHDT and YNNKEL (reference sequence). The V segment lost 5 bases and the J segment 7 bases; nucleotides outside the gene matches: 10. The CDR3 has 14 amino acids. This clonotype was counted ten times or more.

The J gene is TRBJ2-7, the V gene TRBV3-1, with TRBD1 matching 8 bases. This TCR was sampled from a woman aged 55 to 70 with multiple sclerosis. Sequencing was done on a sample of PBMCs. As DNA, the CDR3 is TGTGCCAGCAGCTTTACAGGGGGATTTGAAGAGCAGTACTTC. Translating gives CASSFTGGFEEQYF.